Listed below are T cell receptor beta chains from one sample, sequenced in a study of CD8 T cells in ankylosing spondylitis. In TCRdb, the 5' RACE reads were re-called with MiXCR into one record per CDR3 protein. The sample records approximately 250,000 distinct CDR3 sequences, under 8.5% being singletons. Sequencing input: blood, either unsorted or a sorted T cell fraction (not recorded which). The receptors come from a female donor with ankylosing spondylitis or in good health (not recorded which). Both conserved end residues are trimmed from each CDR3.

SARDPDGLRNQPQH,TRBJ1-5,TRBV20-1
ASRTEVTAF,TRBJ1-1,TRBV6-2/TRBV6-3
SAREGRGGVTDTQY,TRBJ2-3,TRBV20-1
ATSDYKDEQF,TRBJ2-1,TRBV24-1
ASSPGLSTYGYT,TRBJ1-2,TRBV5-1
ASSTGLAGHEQY,TRBJ2-7,TRBV7-9
ASSLDTVTGIPNSPLH,TRBJ1-6,TRBV11-2
ASSPTRGGLHTEAF,TRBJ1-1,TRBV18
ASSPSPGWNIQY,TRBJ2-4,TRBV9
SGHSNTEAF,TRBJ1-1,TRBV29-1
ASSPRTSSDNEQF,TRBJ2-1,TRBV4-3
SAPSGEETQY,TRBJ2-5,TRBV20-1
ASSQDQGAAGANVLT,TRBJ2-6,TRBV4-3
ATSDFRAGSYNEQF,TRBJ2-1,TRBV24-1
ASSPDRGWGYT,TRBJ1-2,TRBV12-3/TRBV12-4
ASSLPELGENTGELF,TRBJ2-2,TRBV4-2
ASSQDAGVYNQNIQY,TRBJ2-4,TRBV3-1
ASSRRTLTSSNYGYT,TRBJ1-2,TRBV7-8
ASSQESRPMEDTQY,TRBJ2-3,TRBV4-3
ASSPGTGHTEAF,TRBJ1-1,TRBV18
ASSAQLAALSEQY,TRBJ2-7,TRBV7-2
ASSLTGLAGRYNEQF,TRBJ2-1,TRBV5-5
ASSAPGTNSPLH,TRBJ1-6,TRBV25-1
ASSPTGVGTGELF,TRBJ2-2,TRBV5-1
AWKDKGTGIFKEAF,TRBJ1-1,TRBV30
ASSSPQGLARELF,TRBJ2-2,TRBV7-9
ASKIAGTTDTQY,TRBJ2-3,TRBV7-2
ASREDRLNTGELF,TRBJ2-2,TRBV3-1
SAMLPGLAGGPGDTQY,TRBJ2-3,TRBV20-1
ATSDPDRGEGEQF,TRBJ2-1,TRBV24-1
SARDGRLGEQY,TRBJ2-7,TRBV20-1
ASTNGVGSEKLF,TRBJ1-4,TRBV6-1
SAPSGAGSGRGEQF,TRBJ2-1,TRBV20-1
AWSGGRSSYNEQF,TRBJ2-1,TRBV30
ASSQGGRAADTQY,TRBJ2-3,TRBV4-3
ASSQNRGVNEQF,TRBJ2-1,TRBV3-1
ASSYRRGDTDTQY,TRBJ2-3,TRBV6-5